The rows below give T cell receptor beta chains drawn from one sample of a study of shared T cell receptors in the human thymus. Assay: immunoSEQ multiplex PCR; the TCRdb copy retains only in-frame clones and omits some. The sample lists about 660,000 clones; around 87% were seen once. These records were also assigned to another study, of human thymus T cells.

The sample consisted of thymocytes. Receptors were obtained from a boy under two years old with a congenital heart defect. Each CDR3 is given with its conserved first and last residue. A D gene is named only where the DNA matches it firmly. Clone size, where shown, is once, few, many, or a class for clones that have expanded.

V gene,J gene,clone size,D gene,CDR3 protein,CDR3 DNA
TRBV30,TRBJ1-4,NA,NA,CAWSVPVSGGEGEKLFF,TGTGCCTGGAGTGTACCCGTTTCGGGGGGAGAGGGAGAAAAACTGTTTTTT
TRBV2,TRBJ2-1,NA,TRBD2,CASSEPPSGANNEQFF,TGTGCCAGCAGTGAACCCCCTAGCGGGGCTAACAATGAGCAGTTCTTC
TRBV11-3,TRBJ2-3,NA,TRBD1,CASSPNRGPGTQYF,TGTGCCAGCAGCCCGAACAGGGGGCCGGGTACGCAGTATTTT
TRBV9,TRBJ2-7,NA,TRBD2,CASSGTGTSGGRGTYEQYF,TGTGCCAGCAGCGGGACCGGGACTAGCGGGGGTAGGGGTACATACGAGCAGTACTTC
TRBV4-1,TRBJ2-4,NA,NA,CASSQFARAKNIQYF,TGCGCCAGCAGCCAATTCGCCAGAGCCAAAAACATTCAGTACTTC
TRBV5-1,TRBJ2-1,NA,NA,CASTGRPGTGSEQFF,TGCGCCAGCACCGGCCGGCCGGGAACGGGGAGTGAGCAGTTCTTC
TRBV21-1,TRBJ2-7,NA,NA,CASTTGTGGFEQYF,TGTGCCAGCACCACCGGGACAGGTGGTTTCGAGCAGTACTTC
TRBV2,TRBJ2-1,NA,TRBD2,CATQGLAGSYNEQFF,TGTGCCACCCAAGGACTAGCGGGATCCTACAATGAGCAGTTCTTC
TRBV4-3,TRBJ2-1,NA,NA,CASSHVGAGPFYNEQFF,TGCGCCAGCAGCCACGTGGGAGCGGGTCCATTCTACAATGAGCAGTTCTTC
TRBV7-3,TRBJ2-2,NA,NA,CASRLASTGELFF,TGTGCCAGCAGACTAGCCAGCACCGGGGAGCTGTTTTTT
TRBV30,TRBJ2-7,NA,TRBD2,CAWRATTRLAGDDEQYF,TGTGCCTGGAGGGCGACCACCCGACTAGCGGGAGATGACGAGCAGTACTTC
TRBV5-1,TRBJ2-1,NA,TRBD2,CASSVRTSGARDEQFF,TGCGCCAGCAGCGTAAGGACTAGCGGGGCCCGGGATGAGCAGTTCTTC
TRBV6-7,TRBJ1-5,NA,NA,CASSSLETGVNLDQPQHF,TGTGCCAGCAGTTCTTTGGAGACAGGCGTTAATCTCGATCAGCCCCAGCATTTT
TRBV27,TRBJ2-7,NA,NA,CASSPPGVVQYF,TGTGCCAGCAGTCCACCGGGGGTGGTGCAGTACTTC
TRBV10-2,TRBJ2-3,NA,TRBD2,CASYWDSGSSVDTQYF,TGCGCCAGCTATTGGGATAGCGGGAGTTCAGTAGATACGCAGTATTTT
TRBV28,TRBJ2-7,NA,NA,CASSPRETTYEQYF,TGTGCCAGCAGTCCCCGGGAAACAACCTACGAGCAGTACTTC
TRBV7-9,TRBJ1-3,NA,NA,CASSNWPTAGNTIYF,TGTGCCAGCAGCAACTGGCCGACTGCTGGAAACACCATATATTTT
TRBV7-6,TRBJ2-5,NA,NA,CASSSSTGFQETQYF,TGTGCCAGCAGCTCCTCAACAGGGTTTCAAGAGACCCAGTACTTC
TRBV7-9,TRBJ1-1,NA,TRBD1,CASSSDRGANTEAFF,TGTGCCAGCAGTTCTGACAGGGGGGCGAACACTGAAGCTTTCTTT
TRBV5-8,TRBJ2-7,NA,TRBD2,CASSSLGRLAPSYEQYF,TGTGCCAGCAGCTCGCTGGGCCGACTAGCACCTTCCTACGAGCAGTACTTC
TRBV6-6,TRBJ1-1,few,TRBD1,CASATGPQGNTEAFF,TGTGCCAGCGCGACAGGGCCTCAAGGGAACACTGAAGCTTTCTTT
TRBV9,TRBJ2-2,NA,TRBD2,CASSEGLAGKGPGELFF,TGTGCCAGCAGCGAGGGGCTAGCGGGTAAGGGCCCCGGGGAGCTGTTTTTT
TRBV5-4,TRBJ2-3,NA,TRBD2,CASTPRLLAETTDTQYF,TGTGCCAGCACTCCTCGCCTACTAGCGGAGACCACAGATACGCAGTATTTT
TRBV7-2,TRBJ2-7,once,NA,CASSLEYRRAGYEQYF,TGTGCCAGCAGCTTAGAATATCGGCGGGCCGGCTACGAGCAGTACTTC
TRBV5-8,TRBJ1-2,NA,NA,CASSETGTNYGYTF,TGTGCCAGCAGCGAGACAGGAACTAACTATGGCTACACCTTC
TRBV7-2,TRBJ2-7,NA,TRBD1,CASSLRRTGVYEQYF,TGTGCCAGCAGCTTAAGACGGACAGGGGTATACGAGCAGTACTTC
TRBV19,TRBJ1-2,once,TRBD1,CASSIWGQGANYGYTF,TGTGCCAGTAGTATATGGGGACAGGGGGCTAACTATGGCTACACCTTC
TRBV5-1,TRBJ2-7,NA,TRBD1,CASSSLDGTDYYEQYF,TGCGCCAGCAGCTCCCTCGATGGGACAGACTACTACGAGCAGTACTTC
TRBV28,TRBJ1-1,NA,NA,CASSLGGQNTEAFF,TGTGCCAGCAGTTTAGGGGGACAGAACACTGAAGCTTTCTTT
TRBV18,TRBJ2-7,NA,NA,CASSPRPTSREYF,TGTGCCAGCTCACCTCGCCCCACTAGTCGTGAGTACTTC
TRBV4-3,TRBJ2-6,NA,TRBD1,CASSRGQFAGANVLTF,TGCGCCAGCAGCCGGGGACAGTTCGCTGGGGCCAACGTCCTGACTTTC
TRBV7-6,TRBJ2-3,NA,TRBD2,CASSSSGGVLTDTQYF,TGTGCCAGCAGCTCAAGTGGGGGGGTTCTCACAGATACGCAGTATTTT
TRBV30,TRBJ2-1,NA,NA,CAWNRVGEQFF,TGTGCCTGGAACAGGGTTGGTGAGCAGTTCTTC
TRBV29-1,TRBJ2-2,NA,NA,CSVESSGNTGELFF,TGCAGCGTTGAGTCGAGCGGGAACACCGGGGAGCTGTTTTTT
TRBV4-1,TRBJ2-1,NA,TRBD2,CASSSGRGNEQFF,TGCGCCAGTTCTAGCGGGAGGGGGAATGAGCAGTTCTTC
TRBV6-6,TRBJ2-7,NA,TRBD1,CASLPATGGSSYEQYF,TGTGCCAGCCTCCCAGCGACAGGGGGCAGCTCCTACGAGCAGTACTTC
TRBV5-4,TRBJ1-2,NA,NA,CASSPEAVNHYGYTF,TGTGCCAGCAGCCCGGAGGCGGTCAACCACTATGGCTACACCTTC
TRBV27,TRBJ2-1,NA,TRBD1,CASSPSPGTGSGFNEQFF,TGTGCCAGCAGTCCATCTCCCGGGACAGGGTCAGGATTCAATGAGCAGTTCTTC
TRBV28,TRBJ1-2,NA,TRBD1,CASSNGQVNYGYTF,TGTGCCAGCAGTAACGGACAGGTTAACTATGGCTACACCTTC
TRBV14,TRBJ2-3,NA,TRBD1,CASSLAWGQGATDTQYF,TGTGCCAGCAGCCTCGCGTGGGGACAGGGGGCAACAGATACGCAGTATTTT
TRBV19,TRBJ1-5,once,NA,CASSAADSNQPQHF,TGTGCCAGTAGTGCCGCGGATAGCAATCAGCCCCAGCATTTT
TRBV19,TRBJ1-2,once,NA,CASRKRGGYGYTF,TGTGCCAGTAGGAAGCGGGGCGGCTATGGCTACACCTTC
TRBV6-4,TRBJ2-2,NA,TRBD2,CASSQTSGNTGELFF,TGTGCCAGCAGTCAGACTAGCGGAAACACCGGGGAGCTGTTTTTT
TRBV2,TRBJ2-7,NA,NA,CASSEARGRQYF,TGTGCCAGCAGTGAAGCGAGGGGGAGGCAGTACTTC
TRBV27,TRBJ2-1,NA,TRBD2,CASSLAGTSGRHEQFF,TGTGCCAGCAGTTTAGCGGGGACTAGCGGGAGACATGAGCAGTTCTTC
TRBV19,TRBJ1-1,NA,NA,CASTPRRQLDTEAFF,TGTGCCAGTACCCCTAGGAGACAGTTGGACACTGAAGCTTTCTTT
TRBV2,TRBJ2-1,NA,TRBD2,CASTRGRGSNEQFF,TGTGCCAGCACCCGCGGGAGAGGGTCCAATGAGCAGTTCTTC
TRBV21-1,TRBJ2-1,NA,NA,CASSTAGGQFF,TGTGCCAGCAGCACCGCGGGGGGGCAGTTCTTC
TRBV5-4,TRBJ2-1,NA,TRBD2,CASSLGRVLAGGRDEQFF,TGTGCCAGCAGCTTGGGGCGGGTTTTAGCGGGAGGACGGGATGAGCAGTTCTTC
TRBV5-1,TRBJ2-7,NA,NA,CASSLGGERAYEQYF,TGCGCCAGCAGCTTGGGGGGGGAGAGGGCCTACGAGCAGTACTTC
TRBV9,TRBJ2-3,once,TRBD2,CASSVVTSGDPTDTQYF,TGTGCCAGCAGCGTAGTTACTAGCGGGGATCCCACAGATACGCAGTATTTT
TRBV5-5,TRBJ1-1,NA,NA,CASSLAGLQAFF,TGTGCCAGCAGCTTGGCGGGACTTCAAGCTTTCTTT
TRBV28,TRBJ2-3,NA,TRBD2,CASSSPSGTSGKDTQYF,TGTGCCAGCAGTTCTCCTTCCGGGACTAGCGGGAAGGATACGCAGTATTTT
TRBV19,TRBJ2-6,NA,NA,CASSMNEARGSGANVLTF,TGTGCCAGTAGTATGAATGAGGCCAGGGGCTCTGGGGCCAACGTCCTGACTTTC
TRBV14,TRBJ1-5,NA,NA,CASSQETGQPQHF,TGTGCCAGCAGCCAGGAGACGGGTCAGCCCCAGCATTTT
TRBV6-6,TRBJ2-7,NA,TRBD1,CASSQRGQASYEQYF,TGTGCCAGCAGCCAACGGGGACAGGCAAGCTACGAGCAGTACTTC
TRBV2,TRBJ2-7,NA,TRBD2,CASSLPLAGSSYEQYF,TGTGCCAGCAGTCTTCCCTTAGCGGGAAGCTCCTACGAGCAGTACTTC
TRBV4-1,TRBJ2-7,once,NA,CASSFGLSYEQYF,TGCGCCAGCAGCTTCGGACTGTCCTACGAGCAGTACTTC
TRBV13,TRBJ2-3,NA,TRBD2,CASSLEGGRRSDTQYF,TGTGCCAGCAGCTTAGAGGGCGGGAGGAGGTCAGATACGCAGTATTTT
TRBV23-1,TRBJ2-7,NA,TRBD1,CASSQKGAYEQYF,TGCGCCAGCAGTCAAAAGGGGGCGTACGAGCAGTACTTC